A single sample is the source of the 28 T cell receptor delta chains below, sequenced in a study of gamma-delta chains in newborns, infants, children. With CATT, TCRdb re-called clones from the reads. The sample carries thousands of delta-chain clones, around 5% recorded once. Sample: blood. These receptor sequences come from a child who was a newborn, infant or young child, either healthy, febrile or measles-vaccinated (not recorded which).

This clone is medium-sized (0.01 to 0.1%) in the sample. The V and J genes are TRDV2 and TRDJ3; the D gene is possibly TRDD3 (6 bases). V shed 0 bases and J shed 2 bases, with 10 bases lying between them. The V gene's germline CDR1 is GEAIGNYY and CDR2 EKD. The CDR3 extends over 17 amino acids. Here the CDR3 reads CACDTAWGPWDTRQMFF. The CDR3 nucleotides read TGTGCCTGTGACACCGCCTGGGGCCCCTGGGACACCCGACAGATGTTTTTC.

Worth noting for this clone: This specimen includes other DNA sequences encoding the same CDR3. CDR3 nucleotide sequence: TGTGCCTGTGACACCGTCGGGCCGAGCTCCTGGGACACCCGACAGATGTTTTTC. It translates to CACDTVGPSSWDTRQMFF. This chain joins TRDV2 and TRDJ3, with D unclear. Trimming left V 0 bases short and J 0 bases short, with 11 bases between. The CDR3 is 18 amino acids. CDR1 GEAIGNYY and CDR2 EKD come from the germline V gene.

V gene TRDV3 combines with J gene TRDJ1; 10 positions agree with TRDD3. Trimming removed 3 bases from V and 3 bases from J; junction bases left unmatched: 19. This CDR3 comprises 18 residues. Germline loops: CDR1 TVYSNPD, CDR2 GDNSRS (reference sequence). In DNA form, the CDR3 reads TGTGCCTTGCCCCCTTTTCCTACTCTGGGGGATAGTGCCGATAAACTCATCTTT. Its protein product is CALPPFPTLGDSADKLIF.

This clone is termed medium-sized. This CDR3 is also generated by other DNA sequences in the sample. This CDR3 is CACDPLLGDTLTAQLFF. CDR3 DNA sequence: TGTGCCTGTGATCCCTTACTGGGGGATACTTTGACAGCACAACTCTTCTTT. The chain recombines TRDV2 with TRDJ2; 11 nucleotides agree with TRDD3. Trimming took 4 bases from V and 0 from J; bases not matched to a gene: 6. The CDR3 loop spans 17 amino acids. Per germline, CDR1 GEAIGNYY and CDR2 EKD.

The rearrangement links TRDV1 to TRDJ1, with 8 nucleotides matching TRDD2. J gave up 1 base and V 5 bases, and 12 bases lay outside the gene matches. There are 17 residues in the CDR3. Germline V gene data show CDR1 as TSWWSYY and CDR2 as QGS. CDR3 in amino acids: CALGPSFLIPATDKLIF. The CDR3, as DNA: TGTGCTCTTGGGCCATCCTTCCTAATACCGGCCACCGATAAACTCATCTTT.

This clone has just a few counts. V gene TRDV2 combines with J gene TRDJ3, with D perhaps matching TRDD3 (6 bases). The CDR3 is 18 residues long. The germline gives CDR1 GEAIGNYY, CDR2 EKD. V shed 3 bases and J shed 0 bases, with 14 bases lying between them. CDR3 nucleotide sequence: TGTGCCTGTGACGTACTGGGCAATACCTCCTGGGACACCCGACAGATGTTTTTC. It translates to CACDVLGNTSWDTRQMFF.

This clone has only a few counts. The chain combines TRDV2 with TRDJ3, with D tentatively TRDD3 (5 bases). The CDR3 runs 18 residues. CDR1 GEAIGNYY and CDR2 EKD come from the germline V gene. The V end lost 1 base, the J end lost 0 bases, and 12 bases lay between the germline ends. The DNA of the CDR3 is TGTGCCTGTGACACAGGATGGGGCTACTCCTGGGACACCCGACAGATGTTTTTC. Translation: CACDTGWGYSWDTRQMFF.

This sequence joins TRDV1 and TRDJ3, with 12 nucleotides matching TRDD3. The CDR3 totals 24 residues. J gave up 1 base and V 0 bases, and 16 bases lay outside the gene matches. CDR1 is TSWWSYY, CDR2 QGS, per germline. CDR3 sequence: CALGELSKRRLGDTPSWDTRQMFF. In nucleotides, the CDR3 is TGTGCTCTTGGGGAACTTTCGAAGAGGAGGCTGGGGGATACGCCATCCTGGGACACCCGACAGATGTTTTTC.

This clone was picked up a small number of times. The chain combines TRDV3 with TRDJ3; 10 positions agree with TRDD3. The CDR3 is 18 amino acids. CDR1 and CDR2 (germline): TVYSNPD, GDNSRS (reference sequence). V was clipped by 1 base and J by 0 bases; unmatched bases: 6. CDR3 sequence reads: CAFIWGIKGSWDTRQMFF. The CDR3 DNA sequence: TGTGCCTTTATCTGGGGGATAAAAGGCTCCTGGGACACCCGACAGATGTTTTTC.

This clone was detected only a few times. A much larger clonotype is one base distant, so this may be a read error. V usage is TRDV2 and J usage is TRDJ2, with 12 bases fitting TRDD3. The CDR3 spans 16 residues. After removal of 3 bases from V and 4 bases from J, the junction contained 5 bases not matched to a gene. From germline, CDR1 is GEAIGNYY and CDR2 EKD. CDR3 nucleotide sequence: TGTGCCTGTGACGTACTGGGGGATACTTCGACAGCACAACTCTTCTTT. Translation gives CACDVLGDTSTAQLFF.

By share, this clone counts as medium-sized. This chain links TRDV2 with TRDJ3; perhaps TRDD3 as D (5 bases). This CDR3 has 15 residues. V lost 3 bases to trimming and J lost 0 bases, with 5 bases between them. Germline values: CDR1 GEAIGNYY, CDR2 EKD. CDR3 in DNA: TGTGCCTGTGACGGGATCTCCTGGGACACCCGACAGATGTTTTTC. Its translation is CACDGISWDTRQMFF.

In the case of this clone: The likely explanation is a read error, given a far larger clone one base away. J is TRDJ3 and V is TRDV2; 7 positions agree with TRDD3. Trimming cost V 0 bases and J 0 bases; bases outside gene matches: 7. Germline CDR1 GEAIGNYY, CDR2 EKD. This CDR3 has 19 residues. The CDR3 region is CACDTVLGYSSWDTRQMFF. CDR3 nucleotides: TGTGCCTGTGACACCGTACTGGGGTATAGCTCCTGGGACACCCGACAGATGTTTTTC.

This clone was seen more than once but under ten times. The chain carries TRDV1 and TRDJ1; 9 bases align to TRDD3. Germline assignment: CDR1 TSWWSYY and CDR2 QGS. V lost 4 bases, J lost 0 bases, and 15 bases stayed unmatched. CDR3 length equals 19 residues. As DNA, the CDR3 is TGTGCTCTTGGGGTCCTCCTCGCACTGGGGGACCCATACACCGATAAACTCATCTTT. Translating gives CALGVLLALGDPYTDKLIF.

This clone is medium-sized. The V gene is TRDV2, the J gene TRDJ3, with 10 bases aligning to TRDD3. The V and J ends lost 2 bases and 0 bases, in that order; junction bases with no gene match: 9. Germline V gene lookup returns CDR1 GEAIGNYY and CDR2 EKD. This CDR3 has 20 amino acids. In DNA form, the CDR3 reads TGTGCCTGTGACAATTTACTGGGGGATTCGAGCTCCTGGGACACCCGACAGATGTTTTTC. This codes for CACDNLLGDSSSWDTRQMFF.

The chain combines TRDV2 with TRDJ3; 12 nucleotides align to TRDD3. CDR1 and CDR2 (germline): GEAIGNYY, EKD. This CDR3 region has 21 residues. V trimming: 0 bases; J trimming: 0 bases; junction bases outside the gene matches: 8. The CDR3 DNA reads as TGTGCCTGTGACACCGGTACTGGGGGATACCACGGCTCCTGGGACACCCGACAGATGTTTTTC. Amino acid sequence: CACDTGTGGYHGSWDTRQMFF.

Only a few counts were recorded for this clone. A much larger clonotype is one base distant, so this may be a read error. The genes are TRDV2 and TRDJ2, with D tentatively TRDD3 (6 bases). The V gene lost 4 bases and the J gene lost 0 bases, with 17 bases spanning the gap. The CDR3 is 17 amino acids. The germline V gene has CDR1 GEAIGNYY and CDR2 EKD. Here the CDR3 reads CACDPIPGETLTAQLFF. The CDR3 DNA reads TGTGCCTGTGATCCTATACCGGGGGAGACTTTGACAGCACAACTCTTCTTT.

Sample share makes this clone medium-sized (0.01 to 0.1%). This chain links TRDV2 with TRDJ3; 11 positions agree with TRDD3. This CDR3 has 20 amino acids. The V gene end was trimmed by 0 bases and the J gene end by 0 bases; junction bases not matched to a gene: 6. Germline CDR1 reads GEAIGNYY; CDR2 reads EKD. In DNA form, the CDR3 reads TGTGCCTGTGACACCGTACTGGGGGATAAAAGCTCCTGGGACACCCGACAGATGTTTTTC. This codes for CACDTVLGDKSSWDTRQMFF.

This clone occurred a few times. The V and J genes are TRDV2 and TRDJ1; 7 nucleotides line up with TRDD3. Germline V gives CDR1 GEAIGNYY, CDR2 EKD. The CDR3 spans 16 residues. V dropped 1 base and J dropped 1; count of bases not matched to a gene: 8. CDR3 region: CACDTKGDKSTDKLIF. The CDR3 region has the DNA TGTGCCTGTGACACGAAAGGGGATAAAAGCACCGATAAACTCATCTTT.

This chain links TRDV2 with TRDJ2; TRDD3 matches 13 bases. This CDR3 has 18 residues. The V and J ends lost 3 bases and 0 bases, in that order; junction bases with no gene match: 6. Germline V lookup: CDR1 GEAIGNYY, CDR2 EKD. As DNA, the CDR3 is TGTGCCTGTGACCCCATTACTGGGGGATACGCTTTGACAGCACAACTCTTCTTT. Translation: CACDPITGGYALTAQLFF.

Notes on this clone: A read error may explain this, as a much larger clone is one base away. This chain joins TRDV2 and TRDJ2; TRDD3 matches at 7 bases. V shed 1 base and J 1 base; nucleotides not matched to a gene: 11. The germline gives CDR1 GEAIGNYY, CDR2 EKD. The CDR3 contains 18 residues. Here the CDR3 DNA reads TGTGCCTGTGACACGCTGGGGGGTACGGAGGGTTTGACAGCACAACTCTTCTTT. Translating it yields CACDTLGGTEGLTAQLFF.

The V gene is TRDV2, the J gene TRDJ3, with TRDD3 identical over 7 bases. Germline V gene sequence: CDR1 GEAIGNYY, CDR2 EKD. The V and J ends lost 0 bases and 0 bases, in that order; junction bases with no gene match: 13. This CDR3 region has 21 residues. This CDR3 reads CACDTLLVDTPSSWDTRQMFF. CDR3 bases: TGTGCCTGTGACACCTTACTGGTGGATACGCCTAGCTCCTGGGACACCCGACAGATGTTTTTC.

V and J are TRDV3 and TRDJ1; TRDD3 matches at 7 bases. V lost 2 bases, J lost 3 bases, and 12 bases stayed unmatched. Germline V gene lookup returns CDR1 TVYSNPD and CDR2 GDNSRS (reference sequence). The CDR3 contains 15 residues. The CDR3: CAFLFRGIGSDKLIF. The CDR3 nucleotides are TGTGCCTTTCTCTTCCGGGGGATTGGCTCCGATAAACTCATCTTT.

In this sample, this clone is medium-sized (0.01 to 0.1%). The chain is built from TRAV29/DV5 and TRDJ1; 8 bases map to TRDD3. Unmatched junction bases numbered 11, after V lost 4 bases and J lost 0 bases. The CDR3 covers 16 residues. Germline CDR1 is NSMFDY and CDR2 is ISSIKDK. CDR3 sequence reads: CAASRILGGDTDKLIF. DNA for the CDR3: TGTGCAGCATCCCGCATACTGGGGGGTGACACCGATAAACTCATCTTT.

This clone is medium-sized. The chain is built from TRDV2 and TRDJ1; TRDD3 matches at 8 bases. J was trimmed by 5 bases and V by 0 bases; bases with no gene match: 10. CDR3 length: 16 residues. The V gene's germline CDR1 is GEAIGNYY and CDR2 EKD. In DNA form, the CDR3 reads TGTGCCTGTGACACCGTGGGGGATGAGAGTCCAGATAAACTCATCTTT. Translating gives CACDTVGDESPDKLIF.

The chain recombines TRDV1 with TRDJ1; no firm D call. Per germline, CDR1 TSWWSYY and CDR2 QGS. V was cut by 8 bases and J by 0 bases, with 10 bases left in between. The CDR3 length is 13 residues. The CDR3, as DNA: TGTGCTCTTCGTGGGCCTTACACCGATAAACTCATCTTT. This codes for CALRGPYTDKLIF.

With respect to this clone: Other DNA sequences of this sample code for an identical CDR3. The rearrangement joins TRDV2 to TRDJ3, with 10 bases that match TRDD3. With 1 base clipped from V and 1 base from J, the junction kept 3 bases outside the gene matches. Germline assignment: CDR1 GEAIGNYY and CDR2 EKD. CDR3 size: 18 residues. CDR3 bases: TGTGCCTGTGACACATTGGGGGATACTTCCTGGGACACCCGACAGATGTTTTTC. It is translated as CACDTLGDTSWDTRQMFF.

Within the sample, this clone is medium-sized. This chain links TRDV2 with TRDJ3, with D possibly matching TRDD3 (6 bases). This CDR3 spans 16 amino acids. Germline V gene sequence: CDR1 GEAIGNYY, CDR2 EKD. The V and J ends lost 0 bases and 5 bases respectively, with 10 bases between them. In nucleotides, the CDR3 is TGTGCCTGTGACACCGTGGGGATCCGGGACACCCGACAGATGTTTTTC. Translation: CACDTVGIRDTRQMFF.

This clone turned up a few times. This sequence joins TRDV1 and TRDJ1; possible D gene TRDD2, 5 bases. Germline values: CDR1 TSWWSYY, CDR2 QGS. This CDR3 spans 18 amino acids. Trimming left V 5 bases short and J 5 bases short, with 27 bases between. CDR3 sequence (DNA): TGTGCTCTTGGGATTACCTACCACAACCGTCATCTAGGGGATAAACTCATCTTT. Its protein is CALGITYHNRHLGDKLIF.